Listed below are T cell receptor beta chains from one sample, sequenced in a study of blood T cell repertoires in COVID-19. Data came from immunoSEQ multiplex PCR; TCRdb stores just in-frame clones and leaves some out. Found here are approximately 220,000 clones, over 75% of them singletons; the top ten hold 4.4%. The specimen was peripheral blood. These TCRs come from a man aged 50-59 years with acute or convalescent COVID-19. Both conserved end residues are part of each CDR3. The D gene is left open where the match is weak. Clone sizes are given selectively: once, few, many, or a class where the clone is expanded.

size: -; J: TRBJ2-3; length: 16; D: -; V: TRBV15; DNA: TGTGCCACCAGCAGAGATTTCGGCGGGCACGGAGATACGCAGTATTTT; CDR3: CATSRDFGGHGDTQYF
size: few; J: TRBJ1-6; length: 16; D: TRBD1; V: TRBV30; DNA: TGTGCCTGGAGTGTAAACCCGGGACAGGGAGGTTCACCCCTCCACTTT; CDR3: CAWSVNPGQGGSPLHF
size: once; J: TRBJ1-3; length: 15; D: TRBD1; V: TRBV4-1; DNA: TGCGCCAGCAGCCCACAGGGGGCAGCTGGAAACACCATATATTTT; CDR3: CASSPQGAAGNTIYF
size: -; J: TRBJ2-7; length: 17; D: TRBD1; V: TRBV5-1; DNA: TGCGCCAGCAGCTTGGCGGGACAGGGGACCCCTTGGAGAGAGCAGTACTTC; CDR3: CASSLAGQGTPWREQYF
size: -; J: TRBJ2-5; length: 16; D: -; V: TRBV7-2; DNA: TGTGCCGGGGCCCTAACCCGGGACACAGCTTCGGAGACCCAGTACTTC; CDR3: CAGALTRDTASETQYF
size: -; J: TRBJ1-1; length: 12; D: -; V: TRBV19; DNA: TGTGCCAGTAGTATAGATCGGTCTGAAGCTTTCTTT; CDR3: CASSIDRSEAFF
size: -; J: TRBJ2-5; length: 16; D: -; V: TRBV5-1; DNA: TGCGCCAGCAGCTTTCAGGGGGGAGATGGGCAAGAGACCCAGTACTTC; CDR3: CASSFQGGDGQETQYF
size: once; J: TRBJ2-3; length: 16; D: TRBD2; V: TRBV6-1; DNA: TGTGCCAGCAGTGGGATTAGCGGGGGCGAAACAGATACGCAGTATTTT; CDR3: CASSGISGGETDTQYF
size: -; J: TRBJ1-3; length: 14; D: -; V: TRBV3-1/TRBV3-2; DNA: TGTGCCAGCAGCCAAGCTCCCCTGGGAAACACCATATATTTT; CDR3: CASSQAPLGNTIYF
size: once; J: TRBJ1-3; length: 16; D: -; V: TRBV9; DNA: TGTGCCAGCAGCCCCCGGGAAGTCTACTCTGGAAACACCATATATTTT; CDR3: CASSPREVYSGNTIYF
size: -; J: TRBJ1-2; length: 15; D: TRBD1; V: TRBV5-4; DNA: TGTGCCAGCAGCTTGTGGGACAGGGGAACCTATGGCTACACCTTC; CDR3: CASSLWDRGTYGYTF
size: -; J: TRBJ1-6; length: 17; D: -; V: TRBV4-1; DNA: TGCGCCAGCAGCCAAGATTTCCAATCCTGGGCGGGTTCACCCCTCCACTTT; CDR3: CASSQDFQSWAGSPLHF
size: few; J: TRBJ1-1; length: 15; D: TRBD1; V: TRBV5-1; DNA: TGCGCCAGCAGCAGGTCCGGACAGGGTGGCACTGAAGCTTTCTTT; CDR3: CASSRSGQGGTEAFF
size: -; J: TRBJ2-7; length: 16; D: TRBD2; V: TRBV7-2; DNA: TGTGCCAGCAGCCCCTGGGGGTCTAGCGGCTCCTACGAGCAGTACTTC; CDR3: CASSPWGSSGSYEQYF
size: -; J: TRBJ2-6; length: 15; D: TRBD1; V: TRBV7-2; DNA: TGTGCCAGCAGCTCCCAGGGGGTTGGGGCCAACGTCCTGACTTTC; CDR3: CASSSQGVGANVLTF
size: -; J: TRBJ1-6; length: 14; D: TRBD1; V: TRBV7-9; DNA: TGTGCCAGCAAAACAGGGGCCTATAATTCACCCCTCCACTTT; CDR3: CASKTGAYNSPLHF
size: -; J: TRBJ1-2; length: 15; D: TRBD1; V: TRBV13; DNA: TGTGCCAGCAGCCTACCAGGGGGCGGTCGCTATGGCTACACCTTC; CDR3: CASSLPGGGRYGYTF
size: once; J: TRBJ1-2; length: 17; D: TRBD1; V: TRBV13; DNA: TGTGCCAGCAGCCTAAGGGGGACAGGGGGCACTAACTATGGCTACACCTTC; CDR3: CASSLRGTGGTNYGYTF
size: -; J: TRBJ1-1; length: 14; D: -; V: TRBV29-1; DNA: TGCAGCGTTGCCCTGACAGGCGGGAACACTGAAGCTTTCTTT; CDR3: CSVALTGGNTEAFF
size: -; J: TRBJ1-5; length: 15; D: -; V: TRBV4-1; DNA: TGCGCCAGCAGCCAAGAAAGTTCGGGGAACCAGCCCCAGCATTTT; CDR3: CASSQESSGNQPQHF
size: -; J: TRBJ1-1; length: 17; D: TRBD1; V: TRBV5-5; DNA: TGTGCCAGCAGCCGGATCACCGGGACAGGGACGAACACTGAAGCTTTCTTT; CDR3: CASSRITGTGTNTEAFF
size: -; J: TRBJ2-7; length: 16; D: TRBD2; V: TRBV4-1; DNA: TGCGCCAGCAGCCGCTCAACGAGCGGGGGGCCCTACGAGCAGTACTTC; CDR3: CASSRSTSGGPYEQYF
size: -; J: TRBJ1-2; length: 15; D: -; V: TRBV6-1; DNA: TGTGCCAGCAGTGAATTGGGCCTGTCACGGGGTGGCTACACCTTC; CDR3: CASSELGLSRGGYTF
size: -; J: TRBJ1-1; length: 14; D: TRBD1; V: TRBV7-9; DNA: TGTGCCAGCAGCTCCCCTGGACAGGGGGTCGTCCCTTTCTTT; CDR3: CASSSPGQGVVPFF
size: once; J: TRBJ1-5; length: 13; D: TRBD1; V: TRBV6-5; DNA: TGTGCCAGCACTCAGGGGGTGGGCCAGCCCCAGCATTTT; CDR3: CASTQGVGQPQHF
size: -; J: TRBJ2-7; length: 12; D: -; V: TRBV11-2; DNA: TGTGCCAGCAGGGCCGTGGTGGACGAGCAGTACTTC; CDR3: CASRAVVDEQYF
size: -; J: TRBJ1-2; length: 14; D: -; V: TRBV4-1; DNA: TGCGCCAGCAGCCAAGTGGAGGGAAGTCTCGGCTACACCTTC; CDR3: CASSQVEGSLGYTF
size: -; J: TRBJ2-5; length: 16; D: TRBD2; V: TRBV4-1; DNA: TGCGCCAGCAGCCAAGATGGAGGGACTAGTCAAGAGACCCAGTACTTC; CDR3: CASSQDGGTSQETQYF
size: -; J: TRBJ1-5; length: 14; D: -; V: TRBV2; DNA: TGTGCCAGCAGTGGAGCGTATAGCAATCAGCCCCAGCATTTT; CDR3: CASSGAYSNQPQHF